This TCR beta chain was sequenced during a study of T cells after yellow fever vaccination. In regard to this clonotype: The antigen is undetermined.

V gave up 7 bases and J gave up 5 bases, with 23 bases separating them. Germline values: CDR1 SEHNR, CDR2 FQNEAQ (reference sequence). The CDR3 is 16 amino acids. The TCR cDNA carried a universal primer site and UMIs from 5'RACE template switching. TCRdb redid the calling of the 5' RACE reads with MiXCR, one entry per CDR3 protein. The table shows a few hundred thousand distinct CDR3 sequences, with roughly a sixth occurring only once. Study-wide findings and caveats: From the bulk population, abundant clonotypes could contaminate and appear within FACS-sorted repertoires. A small proportion of clonotypes was detected in both the CD4 and CD8 compartments. On re-exposure, the response was weaker but peaked faster, at day 5 versus 15.

The source material was PBMCs, sampled about 5 days after the first yellow fever vaccination. This clonotype was obtained from a man younger than 30 who received the YFV17D yellow fever vaccine. The chain is built from TRBV7-9 and TRBJ1-1, with a tentative D call TRBD1 (5 bases). Here the CDR3 DNA reads TGTGCCAGCATTGCGGCATTGCGCCGGGGCTTGACTGAAGCTTTCTTT. It encodes CASIAALRRGLTEAFF.